This is a list of T cell receptor beta chains from one sample in a study of cytomegalovirus exposure and HLA in healthy donors. Sequencing was performed with immunoSEQ multiplex PCR; in TCRdb, only in-frame clones are kept and a portion is missing. The sample yields over 75,000 clones, about 80% seen once. Sequencing was done on a sample of PBMCs. The origin of the receptors is a man aged 35 to 55 in good health and CMV-seropositive. Each CDR3 is given with its conserved first and last residue. The order of the fields is V gene, D gene, clone size, J gene, CDR3 protein, CDR3 DNA. The D gene is left open where the match is weak. For some rows the clone size is stated as once, few or many, or as a class when expanded; others skip it.

TRBV6-5	-	few	TRBJ1-3	CATLDSRSRNTIYF	TGTGCCACTCTCGACAGTCGCTCTCGAAACACCATATATTTT
TRBV10-1	TRBD2	once	TRBJ2-5	CARVLTGTSAQETQYF	TGCGCCAGGGTACTAACCGGGACTAGCGCTCAAGAGACCCAGTACTTC
TRBV23-1	TRBD1	-	TRBJ1-6	CASSQSSPGQENSPLHF	TGCGCCAGCAGTCAATCCTCGCCGGGACAGGAGAATTCACCCCTCCACTTT
TRBV7-2	TRBD1	once	TRBJ2-3	CASRLLKTGTGKSDTQYF	TGTGCCAGCAGGCTCCTTAAGACCGGGACAGGGAAGTCAGATACGCAGTATTTT
TRBV6-5	-	-	TRBJ2-2	CASSYSRAGSGELFF	TGTGCCAGCAGTTACTCCCGGGCAGGGTCCGGGGAGCTGTTTTTT
TRBV5-4	-	-	TRBJ2-1	CASSSSPGVSSYNEQFF	TGTGCCAGCAGCTCGAGCCCGGGGGTGAGCTCCTACAATGAGCAGTTCTTC
TRBV5-1	-	-	TRBJ2-7	CASSLAAGSTYEQYF	TGCGCCAGCAGCTTGGCCGCGGGGTCCACCTACGAGCAGTACTTC
TRBV7-2	-	once	TRBJ2-1	CASSLGRNNEQFF	TGTGCCAGCAGCTTAGGCAGAAACAATGAGCAGTTCTTC
TRBV7-9	-	-	TRBJ2-7	CASSLGGHIHEQYF	TGTGCCAGCAGCTTAGGGGGCCATATCCACGAGCAGTACTTC
TRBV12-5	-	-	TRBJ2-7	CASALTGTPSYEQYF	TGTGCTAGTGCTCTTACCGGGACACCATCTTACGAGCAGTACTTC
TRBV1	-	-	TRBJ2-5	CTSSLLGEETQYF	TGCACCAGCAGCCTCCTCGGGGAGGAGACCCAGTACTTC
TRBV21-1	-	once	TRBJ2-4	CASSKGGGTQENIQYF	TGTGCCAGCAGCAAAGGGGGGGGAACACAAGAAAACATTCAGTACTTC
TRBV29-1	-	-	TRBJ2-3	CSVEGRIQDTQYF	TGCAGCGTTGAAGGCAGGATCCAAGATACGCAGTATTTT
TRBV2	-	-	TRBJ1-4	CASSDRANEKLFF	TGTGCCAGCAGTGACAGGGCTAATGAAAAACTGTTTTTT
TRBV5-1	-	once	TRBJ2-6	CASSLATGANVLTF	TGCGCCAGCAGCCTGGCTACCGGGGCCAACGTCCTGACTTTC
TRBV7-2	TRBD2	-	TRBJ2-3	CASSVLGTSGGAGTDTQYF	TGTGCCAGCAGCGTCTTGGGGACTAGCGGGGGGGCCGGGACAGATACGCAGTATTTT
TRBV7-2	TRBD1	-	TRBJ1-2	CASSLIGQGTYGYTF	TGTGCCAGCAGCTTAATAGGACAGGGTACTTATGGCTACACCTTC
TRBV9	TRBD1	few	TRBJ2-1	CASSTLGGQGNEQFF	TGTGCCAGCAGCACTCTCGGGGGACAGGGAAATGAGCAGTTCTTC
TRBV7-9	-	once	TRBJ2-4	CASSSAHRTWDKNIQYF	TGTGCCAGCAGCTCCGCTCACAGGACCTGGGACAAAAACATTCAGTACTTC
TRBV6-4	-	-	TRBJ2-1	CASSTGGSSYNEQFF	TGTGCCAGCAGTACCGGTGGGAGCTCCTACAATGAGCAGTTCTTC
TRBV2	TRBD2	-	TRBJ2-7	CASTEGASGSYEQYF	TGTGCCAGCACCGAAGGGGCTAGCGGGAGTTACGAGCAGTACTTC
TRBV13	-	-	TRBJ1-4	CASSAWGQEKLFF	TGTGCCAGCAGTGCTTGGGGGCAGGAAAAACTGTTTTTT
TRBV6-1	-	-	TRBJ2-7	CASSEVLGGRDEQYF	TGTGCCAGCAGTGAAGTCCTCGGGGGGCGCGACGAGCAGTACTTC
TRBV9	-	-	TRBJ2-7	CASSPTDTAISYEQYF	TGTGCCAGCAGCCCGACAGACACCGCTATCTCCTACGAGCAGTACTTC
TRBV5-1	-	-	TRBJ2-1	CASSLSGSSSYNEQFF	TGCGCCAGCAGTTTATCGGGTTCTAGCTCCTACAATGAGCAGTTCTTC
TRBV27	-	-	TRBJ2-2	CASSFLAIMVANTGELFF	TGTGCCAGCAGTTTCCTAGCGATAATGGTCGCGAACACCGGGGAGCTGTTTTTT
TRBV28	TRBD2	-	TRBJ2-7	CASSLNLKLAGVLGGAEQYF	TGTGCCAGCAGCCTAAACCTGAAACTAGCGGGAGTCCTCGGGGGGGCCGAGCAGTACTTC
TRBV10-3	TRBD2	-	TRBJ2-3	CAISERKGTSGTTDTQYF	TGTGCCATCAGTGAGAGGAAAGGGACTAGCGGAACCACAGATACGCAGTATTTT
TRBV4-3	-	-	TRBJ2-7	CASSQDLRRNTPYEQYF	TGCGCCAGCAGCCAAGATTTAAGGCGGAACACCCCCTACGAGCAGTACTTC
TRBV19	TRBD1	-	TRBJ1-2	CASRTQGDYGYTF	TGTGCCAGTAGGACTCAGGGGGACTATGGCTACACCTTC
TRBV2	-	few	TRBJ2-7	CASRVSAAYEQYF	TGTGCCAGCAGGGTTAGCGCTGCCTACGAGCAGTACTTC
TRBV27	-	-	TRBJ1-2	CASSLYGPLYGYTF	TGTGCCAGCAGTTTATATGGGCCCCTCTATGGCTACACCTTC
TRBV5-1	TRBD1	few	TRBJ2-2	CASSAAGGNTGELFF	TGCGCCAGCAGCGCCGCAGGGGGGAACACCGGGGAGCTGTTTTTT
TRBV5-4	-	-	TRBJ1-1	CASSLGRDTEAFF	TGTGCCAGCAGCTTGGGTAGAGACACTGAAGCTTTCTTT
TRBV18	-	once	TRBJ1-1	CASSRTTQNTEAFF	TGTGCCAGCTCACGGACAACCCAGAACACTGAAGCTTTCTTT
TRBV28	-	-	TRBJ2-7	CASRGGQLSAEQYF	TGTGCCAGCAGGGGAGGACAACTGTCCGCCGAGCAGTACTTC
TRBV7-2	-	-	TRBJ2-7	CASSLEASGGGEQYF	TGTGCCAGCAGCTTAGAGGCATCGGGGGGCGGGGAGCAGTACTTC
TRBV9	TRBD1	-	TRBJ2-7	CASSVGGQNYEQYF	TGTGCCAGCAGCGTAGGGGGACAGAACTACGAGCAGTACTTC
TRBV6-5	-	-	TRBJ2-1	CASGAGWKEQFF	TGTGCCAGCGGAGCAGGGTGGAAGGAGCAGTTCTTC
TRBV9	TRBD1	-	TRBJ1-1	CVSSVGTVSNTEAFF	TGTGTCAGCAGCGTGGGGACAGTCTCGAACACTGAAGCTTTCTTT
TRBV6-5	TRBD1	-	TRBJ1-2	CASSYAPGGLEGYTF	TGTGCCAGCAGTTACGCCCCAGGGGGGCTGGAGGGCTACACCTTC
TRBV19	-	-	TRBJ1-1	CASSIDRFTEAFF	TGTGCCAGTAGTATAGATCGGTTCACTGAAGCTTTCTTT
TRBV18	-	-	TRBJ2-7	CASSARDTNYEQYF	TGTGCCAGCTCAGCCCGGGACACCAACTACGAGCAGTACTTC
TRBV5-4	TRBD2	-	TRBJ2-5	CASSSTSGGAPETQYF	TGTGCCAGCAGCTCGACTAGCGGGGGGGCCCCAGAGACCCAGTACTTC
TRBV6-4	-	few	TRBJ1-6	CASSDQGLGPLHF	TGTGCCAGCAGTGACCAGGGCCTAGGGCCCCTCCACTTT
TRBV5-4	-	-	TRBJ2-2	CASSGSGGAFGELFF	TGTGCCAGCAGCGGGTCGGGGGGCGCGTTCGGGGAGCTGTTTTTT
TRBV27	-	-	TRBJ2-7	CASSLSGAYEQYF	TGTGCCAGCAGTTTATCCGGGGCCTACGAGCAGTACTTC
TRBV7-9	TRBD1	-	TRBJ2-2	CSSSSGQVSTGELFF	TGTTCCAGCAGCTCGGGACAGGTTAGCACCGGGGAGCTGTTTTTT
TRBV5-1	-	-	TRBJ1-4	CASSLDRADEKLFF	TGCGCCAGCAGCTTGGACAGGGCGGATGAAAAACTGTTTTTT
TRBV5-4	TRBD1	-	TRBJ1-2	CASKGQGYGYTF	TGTGCCAGCAAGGGACAGGGCTATGGCTACACCTTC
TRBV9	-	-	TRBJ2-7	CASSVGGGSEQYF	TGTGCCAGCAGCGTGGGTGGCGGGTCCGAGCAGTACTTC
TRBV5-1	-	-	TRBJ1-4	CASSLVPGTNEKLFF	TGCGCCAGCAGCTTGGTTCCAGGGACTAATGAAAAACTGTTTTTT
TRBV15	TRBD2	-	TRBJ2-3	CATSRERTSRTDTQYF	TGTGCCACCAGCAGAGAAAGGACTAGCCGTACAGATACGCAGTATTTT
TRBV11-2	-	-	TRBJ1-2	CASSLDGGRGPHRYTF	TGTGCCAGCAGCTTAGATGGAGGCAGGGGACCCCATCGCTACACCTTC
TRBV7-9	-	-	TRBJ2-1	CASSLSYNEQFF	TGTGCCAGCAGCCTCAGCTACAATGAGCAGTTCTTC
TRBV18	TRBD2	once	TRBJ2-1	CASSPPASGGYNEQFF	TGTGCCAGCTCACCACCGGCTAGCGGGGGGTATAATGAGCAGTTCTTC
TRBV6-5	TRBD1	-	TRBJ2-7	CASGWTGTYEQYF	TGTGCCAGCGGGTGGACAGGGACCTACGAGCAGTACTTC
TRBV27	-	-	TRBJ1-2	CASRGPRTVGGYTF	TGTGCCAGCAGAGGTCCTCGGACAGTCGGCGGCTACACCTTC
TRBV5-6	-	-	TRBJ1-5	CASSLRGQPQHF	TGTGCCAGCAGCTTACGAGGTCAGCCCCAGCATTTT